The subject of this entry is one T cell receptor (beta chain). The antigen is unknown. The entry originates in a study of T cell responses to AZD1222 COVID-19 vaccine. Profiling relied on immunoSEQ multiplex PCR, and the TCRdb table lists in-frame clones only, not all of them. This sample carries over 130,000 clones, with 2% to 2.5% going to the ten biggest clones. There are 15 residues in the CDR3. The V gene lost 0 bases and the J gene lost 0 bases, with 6 bases spanning the gap. Germline-derived CDR1 and CDR2 are SGHKS and YYEKEE (reference sequence). General study results and limits: Vaccination with two AZD1222 doses was followed by a rise in Spike-specific TCR breadth and depth. Regions left unmutated in variants are reportedly the target of nearly half of spike-specific TCRs.

The sequence came from an adult in good health. This chain uses TRBV5-5 with TRBJ1-4; D is uncertain. Sequenced material: peripheral blood. CDR3: CASSLVLATNEKLFF. CDR3 in DNA: TGTGCCAGCAGCTTGGTGTTAGCAACTAATGAAAAACTGTTTTTT. Supplemented by reference TRBV5-5 and TRBJ1-4, the full variable domain reads DAGVTQSPTHLIKTRGQQVTLRCSPISGHKSVSWYQQVLGQGPQFIFQYYEKEERGRGNFPDRFSARQFPNYSSELNVNALLLGDSALYLCASSLVLATNEKLFFGSGTQLSVL.